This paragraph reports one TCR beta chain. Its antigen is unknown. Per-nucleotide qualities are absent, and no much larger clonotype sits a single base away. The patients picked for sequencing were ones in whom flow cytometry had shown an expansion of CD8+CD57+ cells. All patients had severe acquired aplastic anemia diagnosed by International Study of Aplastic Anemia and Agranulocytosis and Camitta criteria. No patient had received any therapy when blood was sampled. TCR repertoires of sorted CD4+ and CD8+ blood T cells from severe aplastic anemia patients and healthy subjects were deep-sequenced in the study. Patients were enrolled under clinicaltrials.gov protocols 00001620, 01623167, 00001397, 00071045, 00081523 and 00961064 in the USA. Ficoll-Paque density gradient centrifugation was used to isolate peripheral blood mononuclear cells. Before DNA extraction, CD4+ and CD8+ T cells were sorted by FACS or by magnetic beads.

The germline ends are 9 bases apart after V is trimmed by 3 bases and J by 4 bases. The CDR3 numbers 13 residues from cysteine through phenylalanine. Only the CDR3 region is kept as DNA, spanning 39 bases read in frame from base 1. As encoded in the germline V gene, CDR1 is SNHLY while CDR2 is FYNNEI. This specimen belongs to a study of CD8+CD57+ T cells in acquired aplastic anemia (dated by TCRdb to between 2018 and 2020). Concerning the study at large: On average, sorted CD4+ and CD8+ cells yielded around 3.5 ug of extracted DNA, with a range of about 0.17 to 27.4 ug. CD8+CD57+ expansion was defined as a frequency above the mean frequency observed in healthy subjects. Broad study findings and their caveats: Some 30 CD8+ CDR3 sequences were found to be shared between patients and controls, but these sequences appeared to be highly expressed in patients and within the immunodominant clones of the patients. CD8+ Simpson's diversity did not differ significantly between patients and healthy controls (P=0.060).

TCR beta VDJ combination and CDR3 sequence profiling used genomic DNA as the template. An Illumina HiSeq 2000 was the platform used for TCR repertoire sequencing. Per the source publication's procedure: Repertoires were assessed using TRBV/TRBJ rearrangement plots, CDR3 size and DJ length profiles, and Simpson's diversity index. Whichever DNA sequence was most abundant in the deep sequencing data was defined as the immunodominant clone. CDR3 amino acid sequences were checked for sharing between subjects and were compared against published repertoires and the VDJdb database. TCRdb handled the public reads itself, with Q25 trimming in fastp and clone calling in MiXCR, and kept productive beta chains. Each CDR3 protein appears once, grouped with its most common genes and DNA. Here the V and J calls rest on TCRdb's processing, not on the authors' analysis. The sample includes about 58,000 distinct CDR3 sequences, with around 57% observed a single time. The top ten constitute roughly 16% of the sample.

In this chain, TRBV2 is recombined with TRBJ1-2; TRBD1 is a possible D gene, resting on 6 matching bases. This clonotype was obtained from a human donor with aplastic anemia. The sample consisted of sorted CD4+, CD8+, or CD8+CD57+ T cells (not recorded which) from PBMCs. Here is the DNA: TGTGCCAGCAGTGAGAAGGGGGGCTATGGCTACACCTTC. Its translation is CASSEKGGYGYTF.